This T cell receptor beta chain was identified in a study of blood T cell repertoires in COVID-19. The overall study: The study drew acute and convalescent COVID-19 samples from the United States, Italy and Spain. From T cells, B-cell-depleted T cells, or PBMCs came the material, which was cDNA or gDNA.

Original methodology: From reference gene primer amplification, estimates of nucleated cell counts were derived. Clones were read by immunoSEQ multiplex PCR, and TCRdb kept only the in-frame ones, dropping some. The V and J calls and the clone size are those of that table, but D and trimming were determined from the DNA. Counted here are 110,000 to 150,000 clones, approximately 86% occurring once; the ten biggest clones make up less than 6.5%. In germline, CDR1 is SGHNT, CDR2 YYREEE (reference sequence). The V and J ends lost 0 bases and 0 bases respectively, with 9 bases between them. CDR3 length equals 15 residues.

The chain is built from TRBV5-4 and TRBJ1-1; D may be TRBD1 (5 bases). The sequenced sample consisted of peripheral blood. The sequence was collected from a human donor in a cohort sampled during active COVID-19. The chain's CDR3 is CASSLGGGMNTEAFF. The CDR3 coding sequence is TGTGCCAGCAGCTTGGGGGGCGGTATGAACACTGAAGCTTTCTTT.